This T cell receptor (beta chain) was retrieved from a study of cytomegalovirus exposure and HLA in healthy donors. The CDR3 covers 17 residues. The V and J ends lost 0 bases and 4 bases, in that order; junction bases with no gene match: 9. CDR1 and CDR2 from the germline V gene are SGHDT and YYEEEE. Researchers ran the PCR with 60 Vbeta and 13 Jbeta primers. Repertoires were generated with immunoSEQ multiplex PCR, while TCRdb's copy carries only in-frame clones and drops some. In total, the table holds some 47,000 clones. The V gene is TRBV5-6, the J gene TRBJ2-2; TRBD1 matches at 7 bases. This clonotype originated in a woman in her thirties or forties in good health and CMV-seronegative. Input material: PBMCs. Here the CDR3 DNA reads TGTGCCAGCAGCTTGGAGGGAGAGGGGGCCCCCACCGGGGAGCTGTTTTTT. The encoded protein is CASSLEGEGAPTGELFF.